The next 32 T cell receptor beta chains were all read from a single sample in a study of shared clonotypes between healthy human individuals. Terminally differentiated effector memory CD45RA+ cells were left out of the naive CD8 fraction, which was CD45RO-negative and positively selected for CCR7. The repertoire was sequenced with immunoSEQ multiplex PCR; TCRdb's copy has only in-frame clones and lacks some. The table lists 600,000 or so clones, approximately 95% of them singletons. Sequenced: naive CD8+ T cells sorted from blood. The receptors originated from a woman aged 25 to 39 in good health.

This clone was detected once. The rearrangement links TRBV28 to TRBJ1-2, with D unclear. The CDR3 totals 14 residues. The germline CDR1 and CDR2 sequences are MDHEN and SYDVKM. V lost 5 bases to trimming and J lost 0 bases, with 10 bases between them. The CDR3 spells CASSPLGANYGYTF. The CDR3 DNA reads as TGTGCCAGCAGTCCCTTAGGAGCTAACTATGGCTACACCTTC.

The CDR3 DNA follows: TGTGCCAGCAGCTTAGACAGGAACACTGAAGCTTTCTTT. Its translation: CASSLDRNTEAFF. The rearrangement uses TRBV7-9 and TRBJ1-1; D not resolved. Trimming took 1 base from V and 1 from J, leaving 4 bases between them. Germline-derived CDR1 and CDR2 are SEHNR and FQNEAQ (reference sequence). This CDR3 comprises 13 residues.

Here the CDR3 DNA reads TGTGCCAGCAGCCAAGCCAGCGGGAGCTCCTACGAGCAGTACTTC. Encoded protein: CASSQASGSSYEQYF. V and J are TRBV4-2 and TRBJ2-5; 8 nucleotides match TRBD2. The end of the DNA fits TRBJ2-7 better, so the J call may be wrong. The CDR3 runs to 15 residues. The germline CDR1 and CDR2 sequences are LGHNA and YNFKEQ.

This sequence joins TRBV14 and TRBJ2-2, with D perhaps matching TRBD1 (5 bases). V was cut by 0 bases and J by 1 base, with 6 bases left in between. Germline lookup yields CDR1 SGHDN and CDR2 FVKESK. The CDR3 loop spans 15 amino acids. Here the CDR3 DNA reads TGTGCCAGCAGCCAAGAAGACAGGAACACCGGGGAGCTGTTTTTT. It codes for CASSQEDRNTGELFF.

The rearrangement joins TRBV27 to TRBJ2-1; D unresolved. The CDR3 covers 15 residues. Trimming removed 7 bases at V and 2 bases at J, with 15 bases between. From germline, CDR1 is MNHEY and CDR2 SMNVEV (reference sequence). This chain's CDR3 is CASTLGPSTYNEQFF. The CDR3 nucleotides are TGTGCCAGCACCCTCGGGCCCAGCACCTACAATGAGCAGTTCTTC.

This chain connects TRBV27 to TRBJ2-5; 8 bases are shared with TRBD1. The DNA matches TRBJ2-7 better at its end, which makes the J call doubtful. The germline V gene encodes CDR1 MNHEY and CDR2 SMNVEV (reference sequence). The CDR3 consists of 16 residues. CDR3 protein: CASSAFRQGRYYEQYF. CDR3 DNA sequence: TGTGCCAGCAGTGCCTTTCGACAGGGGCGATACTACGAGCAGTACTTC.

The DNA of the CDR3 is TGTGCCAGCAGGGATACCTGGGCCAATCAGCCCCAGCATTTT. It is translated as CASRDTWANQPQHF. This rearrangement joins TRBV28 to TRBJ1-5; D call uncertain. Trimming stripped 6 bases from V and 3 bases from J, with 12 bases between. Germline-derived CDR1 and CDR2 are MDHEN and SYDVKM. This CDR3 spans 14 amino acids.

V gene TRBV21-1 combines with J gene TRBJ1-3. TRBV21-1 is tagged as a pseudogene. There are 16 residues in the CDR3. The CDR3 sequence is CASSPGGVNSGNTIYF. In DNA form, the CDR3 reads TGTGCCAGCAGCCCCGGAGGTGTGAACTCTGGAAACACCATATATTTT.

J is TRBJ2-2 and V is TRBV7-9; TRBD1 agrees at 7 bases. CDR3 length equals 16 residues. V shed 6 bases and J 0 bases; nucleotides not matched to a gene: 7. The germline gives CDR1 SEHNR, CDR2 FQNEAQ (reference sequence). The CDR3 protein is CASRPRQGANTGELFF. CDR3 coding DNA: TGTGCCAGCAGGCCCAGACAGGGAGCGAACACCGGGGAGCTGTTTTTT.

This chain connects TRBV6-5 to TRBJ2-7; D remains ambiguous. Germline assignment: CDR1 MNHEY and CDR2 SVGAGI. V lost 7 bases and J 6 bases, leaving 16 bases between the germline ends. This CDR3 spans 13 amino acids. CDR3 DNA: TGTGCCAGCACGATCTATAAGGGAAGCGAGCAGTACTTC. It translates to CASTIYKGSEQYF.

V gene TRBV7-6 combines with J gene TRBJ1-1, with 8 bases that match TRBD1. The CDR3 extends over 13 amino acids. Germline V CDR1 and CDR2: SGHVS, FNYEAQ. V shed 6 bases and J 4 bases; nucleotides not matched to a gene: 4. CDR3 loop: CASSQTGVTEAFF. CDR3 nucleotides: TGTGCCAGCAGTCAGACAGGGGTCACTGAAGCTTTCTTT. Full variable domain (rest looked up from reference TRBV7-6 and TRBJ1-1): GAGVSQSPRYKVTKRGQDVALRCDPISGHVSLYWYRQALGQGPEFLTYFNYEAQQDKSGLPNDRFSAERPEGSISTLTIQRTEQRDSAMYRCASSQTGVTEAFFGQGTRLTVV.

The V call is TRBV20-1, the J call TRBJ2-1; D possibly corresponds to TRBD2 (5 bases). Germline CDR1 and CDR2: DFQATT and SNEGSKA (reference sequence). Trimming removed 3 bases at V and 9 bases at J, with 9 bases between. This CDR3 region has 11 residues. In DNA form, the CDR3 reads TGCAGTGCTAGCCAGGCGGGTGAGCAGTTCTTC. This sequence encodes CSASQAGEQFF.

This clone was detected only once. The chain has TRBV7-9 and TRBJ2-7; 8 nucleotides agree with TRBD1. Germline V lookup: CDR1 SEHNR, CDR2 FQNEAQ (reference sequence). The CDR3 extends over 16 amino acids. Trimming removed 0 bases from V and 4 bases from J; junction bases left unmatched: 8. The CDR3 sequence is CASSLAGGQGYYEQYF. Here the CDR3 DNA reads TGTGCCAGCAGCTTAGCAGGCGGACAGGGTTATTACGAGCAGTACTTC. Filled out from reference TRBV7-9 and TRBJ2-7, the complete variable domain reads DTGVSQNPRHKITKRGQNVTFRCDPISEHNRLYWYRQTLGQGPEFLTYFQNEAQLEKSRLLSDRFSAERPKGSFSTLEIQRTEQGDSAMYLCASSLAGGQGYYEQYFGPGTRLTVT.

The chain couples TRBV21-1 to TRBJ2-3; the table's D gene call, TRBD2, was not cross checked with the DNA. TRBV21-1 is listed as a pseudogene. The CDR3 has 16 residues. CDR3 residues: CASSNWREAYTDTQYF. CDR3 nucleotide sequence: TGTGCCAGCAGCAATTGGCGGGAGGCTTACACAGATACGCAGTATTTT.

The chain combines TRBV27 with TRBJ2-7, with 10 bases aligning to TRBD1. V lost 3 bases, J lost 8 bases, and 7 bases stayed unmatched. Germline V gives CDR1 MNHEY, CDR2 SMNVEV (reference sequence). The CDR3 covers 14 residues. In DNA form, the CDR3 reads TGTGCCAGCAGTTTGACAGGGGGCGAGGGCAAGCAGTACTTC. Protein product: CASSLTGGEGKQYF.

V usage is TRBV9 and J usage is TRBJ2-1, with D possibly called TRBD1 or TRBD2 (5 bases each). The CDR3 has 13 amino acids. From germline, CDR1 is SGDLS and CDR2 YYNGEE. The ends were cut back, 2 bases at V and 6 bases at J, with 9 bases in the middle. The CDR3, as DNA: TGTGCCAGCAGCGTGGACGGGGCCAATGAGCAGTTCTTC. Amino acids: CASSVDGANEQFF.

This rearrangement joins TRBV29-1 to TRBJ2-5; 7 nucleotides align to TRBD2. Germline trimming cut 3 bases from V and 1 base from J; bases unmatched to any gene: 8. This CDR3 has 15 residues. Germline V gene data show CDR1 as SQVTM and CDR2 as ANQGSEA. The CDR3: CSVEGGSYLQETQYF. DNA of the CDR3: TGCAGCGTTGAGGGCGGGAGCTACCTCCAAGAGACCCAGTACTTC.

J is TRBJ2-3 and V is TRBV5-6; TRBD2 aligns across 11 bases. The CDR3 is 18 amino acids. With 4 bases clipped from V and 2 bases from J, the junction kept 12 bases outside the gene matches. Germline CDR1 is SGHDT and CDR2 is YYEEEE. CDR3 loop: CASSPEVPTSGTTDTQYF. CDR3 DNA sequence: TGTGCCAGCAGCCCGGAGGTCCCGACTAGCGGGACCACAGATACGCAGTATTTT.

This chain connects TRBV2 to TRBJ2-7, with D unresolved. V lost 1 base, J lost 4 bases, and 14 bases lay in between. The CDR3 is 15 amino acids. CDR1 is SNHLY and CDR2 is FYNNEI in the germline V gene. The CDR3 bases are TGTGCCAGCAGTGAAGTTGGGGTGATTGGTTACGAGCAGTACTTC. It specifies CASSEVGVIGYEQYF. The variable domain in full, completed from reference TRBV2 and TRBJ2-7, reads EPEVTQTPSHQVTQMGQEVILRCVPISNHLYFYWYRQILGQKVEFLVSFYNNEISEKSEIFDDQFSVERPDGSNFTLKIRSTKLEDSAMYFCASSEVGVIGYEQYFGPGTRLTVT.

The rearrangement joins TRBV28 to TRBJ2-7; 8 bases agree with TRBD1. In germline, CDR1 is MDHEN, CDR2 SYDVKM. This CDR3 region has 16 residues. The V gene end was trimmed by 9 bases and the J gene end by 0 bases; junction bases not matched to a gene: 13. The CDR3, as DNA: TGTGCCAGTGGACAGGGACCAAAAACAAACTCCTACGAGCAGTACTTC. It encodes CASGQGPKTNSYEQYF.

The gene calls are TRBV15 and TRBJ1-1; tentatively, D is TRBD1 (5 bases). Germline CDR1 LNHNV, CDR2 YYDKDF (reference sequence). CDR3 length: 15 residues. V lost 8 bases and J lost 4, with 20 bases in between. CDR3: CATGILGWGSTEAFF. For the CDR3, the DNA is TGTGCCACCGGTATACTCGGGTGGGGGAGCACTGAAGCTTTCTTT.

A single count supports this clone. The chain links TRBV15 to TRBJ2-1; TRBD1 agrees at 7 bases. Per germline, CDR1 LNHNV and CDR2 YYDKDF (reference sequence). The junction had 5 bases not matched to a gene; V was cut back by 4 bases and J by 2 bases. The CDR3 extends over 15 amino acids. The CDR3 region has the DNA TGTGCCACCAGCAAGGACAGGCCTACCTACAATGAGCAGTTCTTC. Protein product: CATSKDRPTYNEQFF.

This chain links TRBV5-1 with TRBJ2-1; TRBD2 agrees at 9 bases. This CDR3 region has 16 residues. V was pared by 4 bases and J by 3 bases, with 8 bases of the junction left unmatched. CDR1 and CDR2 (germline): SGHRS, YFSETQ. DNA of the CDR3: TGCGCCAGCAGCCAGGAGGAAGCGGGGGGCTACAATGAGCAGTTCTTC. Encoded protein: CASSQEEAGGYNEQFF.

The V call is TRBV6-6, the J call TRBJ2-7; TRBD1 matches 11 bases. V was clipped by 5 bases and J by 3 bases; unmatched bases: 6. The CDR3 spans 15 residues. The germline CDR1 and CDR2 sequences are MNHNY and SVGAGI (reference sequence). The CDR3 DNA follows: TGTGCCAGCAGTCCTCTGGACAGGGGGCACTACGAGCAGTACTTC. Its translation: CASSPLDRGHYEQYF.

The chain recombines TRBV15 with TRBJ1-1, with 8 bases lining up with TRBD1. Per germline, CDR1 LNHNV and CDR2 YYDKDF (reference sequence). The CDR3 extends over 14 amino acids. Trimming cost V 5 bases and J 7 bases; bases outside gene matches: 9. This CDR3 reads CATSYPDRGYEAFF. The DNA for the CDR3 is TGTGCCACCAGCTACCCTGACAGGGGCTATGAAGCTTTCTTT.

The rearrangement joins TRBV30 to TRBJ1-1, with no clear D. Germline loops: CDR1 GTSNPN, CDR2 SVGIG (reference sequence). The CDR3 loop spans 14 amino acids. Between the trimmed V and J ends, which lost 0 bases and 8 bases, there was a span of 16 bases. This chain's CDR3 is CAWSVMGLLSEAFF. In DNA form, the CDR3 reads TGTGCCTGGAGTGTAATGGGATTGCTCTCGGAAGCTTTCTTT. The full variable domain, completed using reference TRBV30 and TRBJ1-1, is SQTIHQWPATLVQPVGSPLSLECTVEGTSNPNLYWYRQAAGRGLQLLFYSVGIGQISSEVPQNLSASRPQDRQFILSSKKLLLSDSGFYLCAWSVMGLLSEAFFGQGTRLTVV.

This clone was recorded only once. The chain has TRBV28 and TRBJ1-1, with TRBD1 as a possible D gene (5 bases). This CDR3 contains 16 residues. CDR1 is MDHEN, CDR2 SYDVKM, per germline. V was trimmed by 5 bases and J by 6 bases, leaving 22 bases between them. Here the CDR3 DNA reads TGTGCCAGCAGTCCCGGTCCGGGGCAGTTGGGCGCTGAAGCTTTCTTT. The encoded protein is CASSPGPGQLGAEAFF.

In the case of this clone: This sample includes further DNA sequences coding for the same CDR3. The CDR3 loop reads CASSYVGELFF. CDR3 DNA: TGTGCCAGCAGTTACGTCGGGGAGCTGTTTTTT. The chain has TRBV6-5 and TRBJ2-2; D is uncertain. Looked up from germline, CDR1 is MNHEY and CDR2 is SVGAGI. The V end lost 2 bases, the J end lost 7 bases, and 2 bases lay between the germline ends. The CDR3 is made up of 11 amino acids.

The genes are TRBV10-2 and TRBJ2-3, with D perhaps TRBD2 (6 bases). Trimming took off 8 bases at V and 5 bases at J, with 14 bases between the two ends. Germline-derived CDR1 and CDR2 are WSHSY and SAAADI. This CDR3 has 13 amino acids. As DNA, the CDR3 is TGCGCCAGCTCGGGACTCCGTCGAGATACGCAGTATTTT. Its translation: CASSGLRRDTQYF.

This chain uses TRBV30 with TRBJ2-5; a weak D match, TRBD1 (5 bases). Germline lookup yields CDR1 GTSNPN and CDR2 SVGIG (reference sequence). Trimming left V 7 bases short and J 5 bases short, with 11 bases between. The CDR3 has 11 amino acids. The CDR3 is CAFRVMETQYF. The CDR3 bases are TGTGCCTTCAGGGTGATGGAGACCCAGTACTTC.

This chain joins TRBV6-1 and TRBJ2-7, with D perhaps given as TRBD1 or TRBD2 (5 bases each). This CDR3 is built from 15 residues. The germline V gene has CDR1 MNHNS and CDR2 SASEGT. V was clipped by 0 bases and J by 3 bases, with 12 bases between them. CDR3 residues: CASSEAWDAFYEQYF. CDR3 in DNA: TGTGCCAGCAGTGAAGCTTGGGACGCATTCTACGAGCAGTACTTC.

This chain links TRBV11-2 with TRBJ2-7, with TRBD2 matching over 7 bases. CDR1 and CDR2 (germline): SGHAT, FQNNGV. CDR3 length: 15 amino acids. V shed 5 bases, J shed 3 bases, and the junction held 10 bases outside the gene matches. CDR3 nucleotide sequence: TGTGCCAGCAGCGTCGAAGCGGGACCATACTACGAGCAGTACTTC. This codes for CASSVEAGPYYEQYF.